These T cell receptor beta chains were read from a single sample in a study of identical twins. One entry per CDR3 protein, called by TCRdb with MiXCR from the 5' RACE reads. The sample includes some 1,700,000 distinct CDR3 sequences, more than 30% of them seen just once. Sequencing input: cord blood. These TCRs come from a newborn girl in good health. Both conserved end residues are part of each CDR3. Fields, in order: J gene, V gene, clone size, D gene, CDR3 protein, CDR3 DNA. A D gene is named only where the DNA matches it firmly. Size tells how often a clone was seen (once, few, many) or the class of an expanded clone, and some rows leave it out.

j_gene: TRBJ2-7; v_gene: TRBV27; abundance: few; d_gene: -; CDR3aa: CASSPAYGSSYEQYF; CDR3nt: TGTGCCAGCAGTCCCGCATACGGGAGCTCCTACGAGCAGTACTTC
j_gene: TRBJ1-6; v_gene: TRBV5-6; abundance: few; d_gene: -; CDR3aa: CASRGEGEPNSPLHF; CDR3nt: TGTGCCAGCAGGGGAGAGGGAGAACCGAATTCACCCCTCCACTTT
j_gene: TRBJ2-1; v_gene: TRBV29-1; abundance: -; d_gene: TRBD1; CDR3aa: CSARDRDYNEQFF; CDR3nt: TGCAGCGCACGGGACAGGGACTACAATGAGCAGTTCTTC
j_gene: TRBJ1-2; v_gene: TRBV29-1; abundance: -; d_gene: -; CDR3aa: CSAVGSDSPRGGYTF; CDR3nt: TGCAGCGCTGTAGGGTCGGACAGCCCTAGGGGTGGCTACACCTTC
j_gene: TRBJ1-3; v_gene: TRBV28; abundance: few; d_gene: -; CDR3aa: CASSFRGAYGNTIYF; CDR3nt: TGTGCCAGCAGTTTCCGCGGGGCCTATGGAAACACCATATATTTT
j_gene: TRBJ1-1; v_gene: TRBV20-1; abundance: few; d_gene: -; CDR3aa: CSARRDRGDTEAFF; CDR3nt: TGCAGTGCTAGACGCGACAGAGGTGACACTGAAGCTTTCTTT
j_gene: TRBJ1-1; v_gene: TRBV29-1; abundance: -; d_gene: TRBD1; CDR3aa: CSSRRQGQEAFF; CDR3nt: TGCAGCTCCCGGCGCCAGGGACAGGAAGCTTTCTTT
j_gene: TRBJ1-4; v_gene: TRBV5-1; abundance: -; d_gene: -; CDR3aa: CASSLVSRVGEKLFF; CDR3nt: TGCGCCAGCAGCTTGGTCTCCAGGGTTGGTGAAAAACTGTTTTTT
j_gene: TRBJ1-5; v_gene: TRBV28; abundance: -; d_gene: -; CDR3aa: CASSFQKASNQPQHF; CDR3nt: TGTGCCAGCAGTTTCCAGAAGGCATCAAATCAGCCCCAGCATTTT
j_gene: TRBJ2-2; v_gene: TRBV29-1; abundance: -; d_gene: TRBD2; CDR3aa: CSVVLLAVNTGELFF; CDR3nt: TGCAGCGTTGTATTACTAGCGGTGAACACCGGGGAGCTGTTTTTT
j_gene: TRBJ2-1; v_gene: TRBV6-2/TRBV6-3; abundance: few; d_gene: TRBD2; CDR3aa: CASSYVRASGRGTYNEQFF; CDR3nt: TGTGCCAGCAGTTATGTGAGGGCTAGCGGGAGGGGGACCTACAATGAGCAGTTCTTC
j_gene: TRBJ2-7; v_gene: TRBV28; abundance: -; d_gene: -; CDR3aa: CASSLSPTAWEFLGEYEQYF; CDR3nt: TGTGCCAGCAGTTTATCCCCCACCGCGTGGGAGTTCCTCGGTGAATACGAGCAGTACTTC
j_gene: TRBJ1-6; v_gene: TRBV30; abundance: -; d_gene: -; CDR3aa: CAWSDGPFLGSPLHF; CDR3nt: TGTGCCTGGAGCGACGGCCCCTTCTTAGGTTCACCCCTCCACTTT
j_gene: TRBJ2-2; v_gene: TRBV20-1; abundance: -; d_gene: -; CDR3aa: CCARIRTPNTGELFF; CDR3nt: TGCTGTGCTAGGATCCGGACTCCGAACACCGGGGAGCTGTTTTTT
j_gene: TRBJ2-1; v_gene: TRBV5-1; abundance: many; d_gene: -; CDR3aa: CASSFGQSSSYNEQFF; CDR3nt: TGCGCCAGCAGCTTTGGGCAGTCCAGCTCCTACAATGAGCAGTTCTTC
j_gene: TRBJ1-1; v_gene: TRBV4-2; abundance: few; d_gene: TRBD1; CDR3aa: CASSQVQGVNTEAFF; CDR3nt: TGTGCCAGCAGCCAAGTACAGGGGGTGAACACTGAAGCTTTCTTT
j_gene: TRBJ2-5; v_gene: TRBV7-2; abundance: few; d_gene: TRBD2; CDR3aa: CASSVGLATKTQYF; CDR3nt: TGTGCCAGCAGCGTCGGACTAGCTACGAAGACCCAGTACTTC
j_gene: TRBJ2-3; v_gene: TRBV18; abundance: -; d_gene: TRBD2; CDR3aa: CASSPPGGTSGTDTQYF; CDR3nt: TGTGCCAGCTCACCACCGGGAGGGACTAGCGGGACAGATACGCAGTATTTT
j_gene: TRBJ1-1; v_gene: TRBV7-2; abundance: -; d_gene: TRBD1; CDR3aa: CASSPYRGRGTEAFF; CDR3nt: TGTGCCAGCAGCCCATACAGGGGTAGGGGCACTGAAGCTTTCTTT
j_gene: TRBJ2-7; v_gene: TRBV20-1; abundance: -; d_gene: -; CDR3aa: CSATTLAAGHEQYF; CDR3nt: TGCAGTGCTACCACACTAGCTGCTGGCCACGAGCAGTACTTC
j_gene: TRBJ2-3; v_gene: TRBV4-2; abundance: few; d_gene: -; CDR3aa: CASSQEGRATTDTQYF; CDR3nt: TGTGCCAGCAGCCAAGAGGGGCGGGCCACCACAGATACGCAGTATTTT
j_gene: TRBJ2-2; v_gene: TRBV3-1; abundance: few; d_gene: TRBD2; CDR3aa: CASSQLAGFNTGELFF; CDR3nt: TGTGCCAGCAGCCAACTAGCGGGCTTTAACACCGGGGAGCTGTTTTTT
j_gene: TRBJ1-1; v_gene: TRBV21-1; abundance: few; d_gene: -; CDR3aa: CASSNLKVNTEAFF; CDR3nt: TGTGCCAGCAGCAATTTGAAGGTAAACACTGAAGCTTTCTTT
j_gene: TRBJ2-7; v_gene: TRBV5-1; abundance: few; d_gene: -; CDR3aa: CASSLVRGRVSAEQYF; CDR3nt: TGCGCCAGCAGCTTGGTCCGGGGGCGGGTTTCTGCCGAGCAGTACTTC
j_gene: TRBJ2-7; v_gene: TRBV21-1; abundance: few; d_gene: -; CDR3aa: CASSKGRHGTYEQYF; CDR3nt: TGTGCCAGCAGCAAAGGTCGGCACGGAACCTACGAGCAGTACTTC
j_gene: TRBJ1-1; v_gene: TRBV29-1; abundance: few; d_gene: TRBD1; CDR3aa: CSVEGGPGQGIGEAFF; CDR3nt: TGCAGCGTTGAAGGCGGACCGGGACAGGGAATAGGGGAAGCTTTCTTT
j_gene: TRBJ2-7; v_gene: TRBV20-1; abundance: -; d_gene: -; CDR3aa: CSAPAPDFYGQYF; CDR3nt: TGCAGTGCCCCGGCCCCCGACTTCTACGGGCAGTACTTC
j_gene: TRBJ2-5; v_gene: TRBV12-3/TRBV12-4; abundance: -; d_gene: TRBD2; CDR3aa: CASRGGVAGGSSYNEQYF; CDR3nt: TGTGCCAGCAGGGGGGGAGTAGCGGGAGGGAGCTCCTACAATGAGCAGTACTTC
j_gene: TRBJ2-3; v_gene: TRBV7-7; abundance: many; d_gene: -; CDR3aa: CASSLGPSGDTQYF; CDR3nt: TGTGCTAGCAGCTTAGGACCATCCGGAGATACGCAGTATTTT
j_gene: TRBJ2-7; v_gene: TRBV20-1; abundance: -; d_gene: -; CDR3aa: CSARDLDGVSYEQYF; CDR3nt: TGCAGTGCTAGAGATCTGGATGGGGTCTCCTACGAGCAGTACTTC
j_gene: TRBJ2-7; v_gene: TRBV20-1; abundance: -; d_gene: -; CDR3aa: CSARKGQGATYEQYF; CDR3nt: TGCAGTGCCCGCAAGGGGCAGGGCGCAACCTACGAGCAGTACTTC
j_gene: TRBJ2-1; v_gene: TRBV7-2; abundance: few; d_gene: TRBD2; CDR3aa: CASSYQPSGGPNEQFF; CDR3nt: TGTGCCAGCAGTTACCAACCTAGCGGGGGCCCCAATGAGCAGTTCTTC
j_gene: TRBJ2-5; v_gene: TRBV13; abundance: -; d_gene: TRBD1; CDR3aa: CASSIRDRGLGEQYF; CDR3nt: TGTGCCAGCAGCATCCGGGACAGGGGGCTAGGTGAGCAGTACTTC
j_gene: TRBJ1-1; v_gene: TRBV29-1; abundance: -; d_gene: TRBD1; CDR3aa: CSVGLLRNRDSTEAFF; CDR3nt: TGCAGCGTCGGCCTACTTCGGAACCGGGACAGCACTGAAGCTTTCTTT
j_gene: TRBJ2-3; v_gene: TRBV7-9; abundance: -; d_gene: -; CDR3aa: CASSLDSTDTRYF; CDR3nt: TGTGCCAGCAGCTTGGACAGCACAGATACGCGGTATTTT
j_gene: TRBJ2-3; v_gene: TRBV14; abundance: many; d_gene: -; CDR3aa: CASRRATQYF; CDR3nt: TGTGCCAGCAGGAGGGCAACGCAGTATTTT
j_gene: TRBJ2-3; v_gene: TRBV5-1; abundance: -; d_gene: -; CDR3aa: CASSLQTLGSTQDTQYF; CDR3nt: TGCGCCAGCAGCTTGCAGACCCTGGGGAGCACACAGGATACGCAGTATTTT